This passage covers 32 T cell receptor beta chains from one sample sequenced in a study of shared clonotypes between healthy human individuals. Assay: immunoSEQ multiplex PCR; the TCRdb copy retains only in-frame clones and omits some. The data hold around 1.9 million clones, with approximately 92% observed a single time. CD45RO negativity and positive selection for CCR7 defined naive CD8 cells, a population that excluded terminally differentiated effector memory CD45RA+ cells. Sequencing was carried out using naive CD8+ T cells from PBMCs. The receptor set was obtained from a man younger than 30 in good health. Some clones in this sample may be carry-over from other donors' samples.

CDR3 bases: TGTGCCAGCAGCTTAGGTGGTTTCGGGAGCACTGAAGCTTTCTTT. Protein: CASSLGGFGSTEAFF. V is TRBV7-2 and J is TRBJ1-1; D gene ambiguous. CDR3 length equals 15 residues. The V and J ends lost 1 base and 4 bases respectively, with 13 bases between them. Germline CDR1 and CDR2: SGHTA and FQGNSA.

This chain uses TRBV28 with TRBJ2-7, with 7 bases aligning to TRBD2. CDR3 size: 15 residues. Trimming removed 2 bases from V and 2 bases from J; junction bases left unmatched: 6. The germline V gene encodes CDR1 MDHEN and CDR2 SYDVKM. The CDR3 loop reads CASSLGTMGPYEQYF. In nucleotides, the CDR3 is TGTGCCAGCAGTTTAGGGACTATGGGGCCCTACGAGCAGTACTTC.

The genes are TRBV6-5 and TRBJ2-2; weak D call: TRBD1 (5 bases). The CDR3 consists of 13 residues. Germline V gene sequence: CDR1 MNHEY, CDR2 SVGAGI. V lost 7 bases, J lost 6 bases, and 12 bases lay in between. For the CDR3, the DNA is TGTGCCAGCACTTTAGGGGAACCCGGGGAGCTGTTTTTT. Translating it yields CASTLGEPGELFF.

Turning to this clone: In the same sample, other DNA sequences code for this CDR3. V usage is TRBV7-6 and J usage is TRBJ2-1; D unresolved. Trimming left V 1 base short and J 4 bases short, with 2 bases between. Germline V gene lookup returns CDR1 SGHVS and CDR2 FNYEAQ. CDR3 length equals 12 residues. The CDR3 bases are TGTGCCAGCAGCTTAGGATACAATGAGCAGTTCTTC. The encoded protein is CASSLGYNEQFF.

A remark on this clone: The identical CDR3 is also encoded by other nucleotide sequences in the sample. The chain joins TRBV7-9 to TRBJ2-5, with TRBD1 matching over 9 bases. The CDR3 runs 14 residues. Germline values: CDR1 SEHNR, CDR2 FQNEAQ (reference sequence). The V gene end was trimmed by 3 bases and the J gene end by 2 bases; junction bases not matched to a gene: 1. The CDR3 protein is CASSFDRGQETQYF. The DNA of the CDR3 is TGTGCCAGCAGCTTCGACAGGGGGCAAGAGACCCAGTACTTC.

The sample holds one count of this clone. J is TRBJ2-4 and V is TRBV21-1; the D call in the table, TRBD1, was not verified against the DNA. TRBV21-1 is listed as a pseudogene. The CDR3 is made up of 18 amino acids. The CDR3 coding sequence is TGTGCCAGCAGCAAAGTAAAGGGGGATAAGGTTGAGAAAAACATTCAGTACTTC. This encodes CASSKVKGDKVEKNIQYF.

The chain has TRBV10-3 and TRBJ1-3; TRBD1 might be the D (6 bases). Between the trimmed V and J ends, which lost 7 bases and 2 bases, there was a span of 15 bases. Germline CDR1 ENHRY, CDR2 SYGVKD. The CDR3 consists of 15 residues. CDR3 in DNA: TGTGCCATCAAAGAGAGAGGGGGAACTGGAAACACCATATATTTT. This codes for CAIKERGGTGNTIYF.

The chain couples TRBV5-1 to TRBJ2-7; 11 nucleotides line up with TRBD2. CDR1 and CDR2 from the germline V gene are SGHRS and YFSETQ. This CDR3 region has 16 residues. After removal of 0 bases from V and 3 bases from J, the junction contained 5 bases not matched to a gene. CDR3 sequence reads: CASSLAETSGGYEQYF. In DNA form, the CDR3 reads TGCGCCAGCAGCTTGGCCGAAACTAGCGGGGGCTACGAGCAGTACTTC.

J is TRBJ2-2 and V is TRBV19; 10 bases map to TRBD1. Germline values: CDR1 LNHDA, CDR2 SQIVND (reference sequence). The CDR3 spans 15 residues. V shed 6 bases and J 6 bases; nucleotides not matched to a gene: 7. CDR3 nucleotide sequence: TGTGCCAGTAGCATGGGGACAGGGGTCCCCGGGGAGCTGTTTTTT. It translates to CASSMGTGVPGELFF.

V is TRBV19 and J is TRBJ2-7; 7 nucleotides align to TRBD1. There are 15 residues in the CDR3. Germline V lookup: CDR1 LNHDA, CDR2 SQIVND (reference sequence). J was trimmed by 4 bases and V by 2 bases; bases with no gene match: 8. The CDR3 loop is CASSISPGQKYEQYF. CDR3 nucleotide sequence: TGTGCCAGTAGTATATCCCCGGGACAGAAATACGAGCAGTACTTC.

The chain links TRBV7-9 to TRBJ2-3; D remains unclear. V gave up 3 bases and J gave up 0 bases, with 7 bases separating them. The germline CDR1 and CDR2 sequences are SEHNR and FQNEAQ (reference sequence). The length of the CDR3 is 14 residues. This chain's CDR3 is CASSFGFSTDTQYF. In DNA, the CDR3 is TGTGCCAGCAGCTTCGGGTTTAGCACAGATACGCAGTATTTT.

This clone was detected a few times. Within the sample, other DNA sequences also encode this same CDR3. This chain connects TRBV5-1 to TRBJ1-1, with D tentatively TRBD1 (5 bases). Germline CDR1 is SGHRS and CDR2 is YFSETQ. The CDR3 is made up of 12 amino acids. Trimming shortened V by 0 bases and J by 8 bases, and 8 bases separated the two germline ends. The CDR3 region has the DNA TGCGCCAGCAGCTTGGTGGGGCCCGAAGCTTTCTTT. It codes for CASSLVGPEAFF. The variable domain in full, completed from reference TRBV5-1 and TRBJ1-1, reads KAGVTQTPRYLIKTRGQQVTLSCSPISGHRSVSWYQQTPGQGLQFLFEYFSETQRNKGNFPGRFSGRQFSNSRSEMNVSTLELGDSALYLCASSLVGPEAFFGQGTRLTVV.

CDR3 in amino acids: CSVEEAETGLGNTIYF. The CDR3 nucleotides read TGCAGCGTTGAAGAGGCCGAGACAGGGCTTGGAAACACCATATATTTT. This chain links TRBV29-1 with TRBJ1-3; TRBD1 agrees at 7 bases. Trimming took 0 bases from V and 3 from J; bases not matched to a gene: 8. Germline CDR1 is SQVTM and CDR2 is ANQGSEA. The CDR3 consists of 16 residues.

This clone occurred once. This CDR3 is CASSFLGANSYNEQFF. The CDR3 nucleotides are TGTGCCAGCAGCTTTTTAGGGGCCAACTCCTACAATGAGCAGTTCTTC. The gene calls are TRBV5-4 and TRBJ2-1; weak D call: TRBD1 (5 bases). Germline loops: CDR1 SGHNT, CDR2 YYREEE (reference sequence). The CDR3 spans 16 residues. The V end was cut by 2 bases, the J end by 0 bases, with 12 bases between.

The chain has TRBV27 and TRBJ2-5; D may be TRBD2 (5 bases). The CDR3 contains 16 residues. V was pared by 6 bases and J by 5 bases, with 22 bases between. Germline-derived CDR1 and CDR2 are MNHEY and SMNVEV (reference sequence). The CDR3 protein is CASSLRPGPRVETQYF. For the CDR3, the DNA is TGTGCCAGCAGCCTAAGACCGGGTCCGAGGGTGGAGACCCAGTACTTC.

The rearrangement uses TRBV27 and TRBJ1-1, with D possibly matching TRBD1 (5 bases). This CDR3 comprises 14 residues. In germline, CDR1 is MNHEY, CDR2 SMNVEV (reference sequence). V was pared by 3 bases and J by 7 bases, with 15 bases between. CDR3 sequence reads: CASSFQGDNFEAFF. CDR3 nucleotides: TGTGCCAGCAGTTTTCAGGGCGACAACTTTGAAGCTTTCTTT.

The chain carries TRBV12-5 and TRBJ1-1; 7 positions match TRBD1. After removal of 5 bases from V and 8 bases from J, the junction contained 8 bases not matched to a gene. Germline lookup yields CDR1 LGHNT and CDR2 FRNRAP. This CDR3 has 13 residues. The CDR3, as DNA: TGTGCTAGTGGTCCGGATCGACAGGGCGAAGCTTTCTTT. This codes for CASGPDRQGEAFF.

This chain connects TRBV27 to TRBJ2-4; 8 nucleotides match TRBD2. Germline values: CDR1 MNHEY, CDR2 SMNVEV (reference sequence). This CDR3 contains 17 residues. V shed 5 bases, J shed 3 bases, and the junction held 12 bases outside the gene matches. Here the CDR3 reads CASSPFSRGLVKNIQYF. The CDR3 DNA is TGTGCCAGCAGTCCTTTTTCAAGGGGACTAGTCAAAAACATTCAGTACTTC.

CDR3 nucleotides: TGTGCCAGCAGCTTAAGGCTAGCGGACACCGGGGAGCTGTTTTTT. Translation: CASSLRLADTGELFF. The genes are TRBV13 and TRBJ2-2, with TRBD2 identical over 7 bases. Germline CDR1 reads PRHDT; CDR2 reads FYEKMQ (reference sequence). The CDR3 sequence is 15 residues long. The V gene end was trimmed by 2 bases and the J gene end by 3 bases; junction bases not matched to a gene: 3.

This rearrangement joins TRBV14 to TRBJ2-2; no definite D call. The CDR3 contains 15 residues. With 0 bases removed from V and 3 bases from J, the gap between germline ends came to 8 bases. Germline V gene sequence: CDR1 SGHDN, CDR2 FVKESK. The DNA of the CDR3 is TGTGCCAGCAGCCAAGACAGGCGATACACCGGGGAGCTGTTTTTT. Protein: CASSQDRRYTGELFF.

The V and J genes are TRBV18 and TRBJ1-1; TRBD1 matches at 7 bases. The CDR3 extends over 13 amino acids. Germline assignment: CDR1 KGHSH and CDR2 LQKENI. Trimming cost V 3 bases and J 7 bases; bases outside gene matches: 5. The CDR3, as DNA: TGTGCCAGCTCACCCCCCCAGGGGGATGAAGCTTTCTTT. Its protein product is CASSPPQGDEAFF.

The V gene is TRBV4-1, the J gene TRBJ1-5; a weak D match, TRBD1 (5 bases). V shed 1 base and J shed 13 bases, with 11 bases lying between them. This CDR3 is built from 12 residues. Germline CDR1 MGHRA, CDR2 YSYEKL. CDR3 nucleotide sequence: TGCGCCAGCAGCCAAGTAATGGGACGTCAGCATTTT. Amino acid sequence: CASSQVMGRQHF.

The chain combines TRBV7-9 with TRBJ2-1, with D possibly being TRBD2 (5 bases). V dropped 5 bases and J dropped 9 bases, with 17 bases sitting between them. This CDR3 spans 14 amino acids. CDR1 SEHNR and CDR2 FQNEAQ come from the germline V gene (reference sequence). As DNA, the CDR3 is TGTGCCAGCAGCCCCCTGTCCCGGGGAGTTGAGCAGTTCTTC. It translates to CASSPLSRGVEQFF.

The CDR3 coding sequence is TGTGCCAGCTCCGCGGACAGGGGTGAGACCCAGTACTTC. Translating gives CASSADRGETQYF. The chain joins TRBV18 to TRBJ2-5, with 9 bases identical to TRBD1. The CDR3 runs to 13 residues. Trimming removed 6 bases from V and 5 bases from J; junction bases left unmatched: 4. Germline V gene sequence: CDR1 KGHSH, CDR2 LQKENI.

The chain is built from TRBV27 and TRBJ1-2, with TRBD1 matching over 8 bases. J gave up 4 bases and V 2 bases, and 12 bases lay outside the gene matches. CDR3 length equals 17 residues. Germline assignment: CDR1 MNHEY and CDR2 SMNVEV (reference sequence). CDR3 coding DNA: TGTGCCAGCAGTTTACGCAATCCGACAGGGGTGGGCTATGGCTACACCTTC. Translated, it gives CASSLRNPTGVGYGYTF.

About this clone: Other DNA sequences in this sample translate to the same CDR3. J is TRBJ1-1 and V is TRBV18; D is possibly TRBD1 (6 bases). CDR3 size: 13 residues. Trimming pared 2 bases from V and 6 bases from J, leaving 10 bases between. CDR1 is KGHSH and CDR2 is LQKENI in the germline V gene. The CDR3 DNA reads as TGTGCCAGCTCACCAGGGGGCTTGGCTGAAGCTTTCTTT. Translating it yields CASSPGGLAEAFF.

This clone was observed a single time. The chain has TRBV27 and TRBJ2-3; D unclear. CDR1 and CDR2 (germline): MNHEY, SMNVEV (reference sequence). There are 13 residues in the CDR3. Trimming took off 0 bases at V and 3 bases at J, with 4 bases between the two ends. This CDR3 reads CASSLSMTDTQYF. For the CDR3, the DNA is TGTGCCAGCAGTTTATCGATGACAGATACGCAGTATTTT.

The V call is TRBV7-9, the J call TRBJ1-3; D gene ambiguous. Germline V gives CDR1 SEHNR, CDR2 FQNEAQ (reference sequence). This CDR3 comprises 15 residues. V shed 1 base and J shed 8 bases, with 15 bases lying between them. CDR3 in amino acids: CASSLVSAKRDTIYF. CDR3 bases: TGTGCCAGCAGCTTAGTCAGTGCCAAACGGGACACCATATATTTT.

CDR3 in DNA: TGTGCCAGCAGCTTAGCTTTAGGGGGCTCCTACAATGAGCAGTTCTTC. Translation gives CASSLALGGSYNEQFF. The V and J genes are TRBV5-4 and TRBJ2-1, with D perhaps TRBD1 (6 bases). The CDR3 has 16 amino acids. Looked up from germline, CDR1 is SGHNT and CDR2 is YYREEE (reference sequence). Trimming took off 2 bases at V and 0 bases at J, with 12 bases between the two ends.

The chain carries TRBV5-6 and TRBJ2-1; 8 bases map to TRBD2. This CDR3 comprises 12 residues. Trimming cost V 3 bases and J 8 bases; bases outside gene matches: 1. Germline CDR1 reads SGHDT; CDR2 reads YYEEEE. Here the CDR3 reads CASSWREDEQFF. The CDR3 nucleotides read TGTGCCAGCAGCTGGCGGGAGGATGAGCAGTTCTTC. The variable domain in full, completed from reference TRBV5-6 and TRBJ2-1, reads DAGVTQSPTHLIKTRGQQVTLRCSPKSGHDTVSWYQQALGQGPQFIFQYYEEEERQRGNFPDRFSGHQFPNYSSELNVNALLLGDSALYLCASSWREDEQFFGPGTRLTVL.

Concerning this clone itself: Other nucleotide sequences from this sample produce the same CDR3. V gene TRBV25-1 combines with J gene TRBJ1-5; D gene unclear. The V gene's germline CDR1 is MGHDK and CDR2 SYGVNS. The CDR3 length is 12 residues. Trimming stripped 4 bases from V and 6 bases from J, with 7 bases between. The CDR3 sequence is CASSAEGQPQHF. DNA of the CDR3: TGTGCCAGCAGTGCTGAGGGTCAGCCCCAGCATTTT. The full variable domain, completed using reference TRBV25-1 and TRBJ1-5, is EADIYQTPRYLVIGTGKKITLECSQTMGHDKMYWYQQDPGMELHLIHYSYGVNSTEKGDLSSESTVSRIRTEHFPLTLESARPSHTSQYLCASSAEGQPQHFGDGTRLSIL.

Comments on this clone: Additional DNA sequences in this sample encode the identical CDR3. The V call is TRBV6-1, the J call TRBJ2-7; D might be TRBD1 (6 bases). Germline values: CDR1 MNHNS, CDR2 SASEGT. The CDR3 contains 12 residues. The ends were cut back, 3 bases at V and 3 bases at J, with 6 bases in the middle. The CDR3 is CASSDRGYEQYF. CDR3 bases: TGTGCCAGCAGTGACAGGGGCTACGAGCAGTACTTC.